Listed below are T cell receptor beta chains from one sample, sequenced in a study of blood T cells in healthy people across ages. Each CDR3 protein is one row after TCRdb ran MiXCR on the 5' RACE reads. The profile shows hundreds of thousands of distinct CDR3 sequences, about 32% of them singletons. Sequencing used blood. These receptors came from a woman at least 80 years old in good health. CDR3s include the opening cysteine and the closing phenylalanine or tryptophan. D genes are given only for firm matches. A clone size is listed for some rows: how often the clone was seen (once, few, many), or a class if it is expanded.

TRBV5-4	TRBJ2-7	13	.	many	TGTGCCAGCAGCTCCTCAGGGGTCCACGAGCAGTACTTC	CASSSSGVHEQYF
TRBV20-1	TRBJ2-5	13	.	many	TGCAATGCCTTACAGGCCGCCGGGGTCACCCAGTACTTC	CNALQAAGVTQYF
TRBV7-9	TRBJ2-6	16	.	many	TGTGCCAGCAGCTTTACCCGTTCAACTGGGGCCAACGTCCTGACTTTC	CASSFTRSTGANVLTF
TRBV4-2	TRBJ2-7	16	TRBD2	many	TGTGCCAGCAGCCAAGATAGGGATTTTGGCCGGGGGGACCAGTACTTC	CASSQDRDFGRGDQYF
TRBV2	TRBJ1-1	14	.	many	TGTGCCAGCAGTGTAACGGGGTGGGACACTGAAGCTTTCTTT	CASSVTGWDTEAFF
TRBV27	TRBJ1-2	12	.	many	TGTGCCAGCAGTTCCCAGCTCGGGGGCTACACCTTC	CASSSQLGGYTF
TRBV7-3	TRBJ1-1	13	.	.	TGTGCCAGCAGCTTATCGGCGCGGACTGAAGCTTTCTTT	CASSLSARTEAFF
TRBV7-2	TRBJ2-7	13	.	.	TGTGCCAGCAGCTCCGAGGGTGGCGACGAGCAGTACTTC	CASSSEGGDEQYF
TRBV5-6	TRBJ1-6	13	.	many	TGTGCCAGCAGCTTGTTCCTTAATTCACCCCTCCACTTT	CASSLFLNSPLHF
TRBV20-1	TRBJ1-6	15	.	.	TGCAGTGCTAGGAGAGATAGCTCCTATAATTCACCCCTCCACTTT	CSARRDSSYNSPLHF
TRBV19	TRBJ2-7	16	.	.	TGTGCCAGTAGTATGGTGTCAGCCTCCCTTCCCTACGAGCAGTACTTC	CASSMVSASLPYEQYF
TRBV27	TRBJ2-3	14	.	.	TGTGCCAGCAAGAGGGGGGCTAGCACAGATACGCAGTATTTT	CASKRGASTDTQYF
TRBV5-1	TRBJ1-6	15	TRBD1	.	TGCGCCAGCAGCACTACGACAGGGATTGGGTCACCCCCCCACTTT	CASSTTTGIGSPPHF
TRBV20-1	TRBJ2-1	12	.	few	TGCAGTGCTGAGGACGGTTACAATGAGCAGTTCTTC	CSAEDGYNEQFF
TRBV2	TRBJ2-3	18	TRBD2	.	TGTGCCATCACCAACGCGGGACTAGCGGGGGGGCCCGTAGATACGCAGTATTTT	CAITNAGLAGGPVDTQYF
TRBV18	TRBJ2-1	17	TRBD2	.	TGTGCCAGCTTGCGAGCCGGGACTAGCCTTACCGGCAATGAGCAGTTCTTC	CASLRAGTSLTGNEQFF
TRBV12-3/TRBV12-4	TRBJ1-4	13	.	.	TGTGCCAGCAGTTTAGTGACAGACGAAAAACTGTTTTTT	CASSLVTDEKLFF
TRBV29-1	TRBJ1-1	14	.	many	TGCAGCGCCGTCGTGGGGGGGATGAACACTGAAGCTTTCTTT	CSAVVGGMNTEAFF
TRBV12-5	TRBJ1-6	16	.	many	TGTGCTAGTGCTTCAGACGGGGGACGGTATAATTCACCCCTCCACTTT	CASASDGGRYNSPLHF
TRBV11-2	TRBJ2-3	14	.	many	TGTGCCAGCAGCTCGTTCCGTCGCACAGATACGCAGTATTTT	CASSSFRRTDTQYF
TRBV6-2/TRBV6-3	TRBJ2-3	15	.	.	TGTGCCAGCAGTTACCGGACAGCCGGAGCAGATACGCAGTATTTT	CASSYRTAGADTQYF
TRBV7-2	TRBJ1-4	18	TRBD1	few	TGTGCCAGCAGCGGCTCTCAGGGGGCGCGCACCACTAATGAAAAACTGTTTTTT	CASSGSQGARTTNEKLFF
TRBV29-1	TRBJ1-4	12	.	many	TGCAGCGTTCTCGCAACTAATGAAAAACTGTTTTTT	CSVLATNEKLFF
TRBV12-3/TRBV12-4	TRBJ2-3	16	TRBD2	.	TGTGCCAGCTACAACTGGGGGGGTGCTAGAACAGATACGCAGTATTTT	CASYNWGGARTDTQYF
TRBV7-9	TRBJ2-7	15	.	many	TGTGCCAGCAGCTCGAGCGGAACCTCTTACTACGAGCAGTACTTC	CASSSSGTSYYEQYF
TRBV7-9	TRBJ2-6	17	.	many	TGTGCCAGCAGCTTAGAAACGCGGGTGTTAGGGGCCAACGTCCTGACTTTC	CASSLETRVLGANVLTF
TRBV29-1	TRBJ1-1	14	TRBD1	many	TGCAGCGTCTCACCCAGGGGGGTGAACACTGAAGCTTTCTTT	CSVSPRGVNTEAFF
TRBV6-1	TRBJ1-4	13	.	many	TGTGCCAGCAGTGAAAAGCGAGATGAAAAACTGTTTTTT	CASSEKRDEKLFF
TRBV4-2	TRBJ2-7	13	.	many	TGTGCCAGCAGCCAAGATCAAACAGCCGAGCAGTACTTC	CASSQDQTAEQYF
TRBV20-1	TRBJ2-1	12	TRBD2	many	TGCAGTAGCGGGGGTCTATACAATGAGCAGTTCTTC	CSSGGLYNEQFF
TRBV10-3	TRBJ1-5	15	.	.	TGTGCCATCAGTGAAACAGGCGATGTCCTCCGGCCCCAGCATTTT	CAISETGDVLRPQHF
TRBV5-5	TRBJ1-1	14	.	.	TGTGCCAGCAGCATCGGGACCCGGGAAGCTGAAGCTTTCTTT	CASSIGTREAEAFF
TRBV29-1	TRBJ2-6	14	.	many	TGCAGCGCGAGGGGGAGCTCTGGGGCCAACGTCCTGACTTTC	CSARGSSGANVLTF
TRBV20-1	TRBJ1-5	15	.	.	TGCAGTGCTGGTGGGGACCCTACCAACTTAATCTCCCAGCATTTT	CSAGGDPTNLISQHF
TRBV3-1	TRBJ2-1	14	.	many	TGTGCCAGCACCGACACCGGGGCCTCCAATGAGCAGTTCTTC	CASTDTGASNEQFF
TRBV7-9	TRBJ2-1	17	TRBD2	many	TGTGCCAGCAGCTTCCGTTTGCGGGGGGGCGAAAAAAATGAGCAGTTCTTC	CASSFRLRGGEKNEQFF
TRBV20-1	TRBJ2-3	14	.	.	TGCAGTGCCGAAGATAGGGGCGGGTCGGATACGCAGTATTTT	CSAEDRGGSDTQYF
TRBV3-1	TRBJ2-5	14	.	many	TGTGCCAGCAGCCAAGCCGCGGCGGTGGGGGAGCAGTACTTC	CASSQAAAVGEQYF
TRBV28	TRBJ1-1	15	.	.	TGTGCCAGCAGTTTATTGGGCGGGATGAACACTGAAGCTTTCTTT	CASSLLGGMNTEAFF
TRBV11-2	TRBJ2-7	15	.	.	TGTGCCAGCAGCTTAGCCCGAGGGGGGGCCTACGAGCAGTACTTC	CASSLARGGAYEQYF
TRBV7-7	TRBJ2-2	15	.	many	TGTGCTAGCAGCCCTCGGGCCCAGAACACCGGGGAGCTGTTTTTT	CASSPRAQNTGELFF
TRBV10-3	TRBJ2-7	15	.	few	TGTGCCACCAAAGAAAGACAGGAGTCGAACTACGAGCAGTACTTC	CATKERQESNYEQYF